This T cell receptor (beta chain) was recorded in a study of glioma-infiltrating T cells after dendritic cell vaccination. Study overall: The resection used for tumor lysate supplied the residual fresh-frozen pretreatment tumor.

Per germline, CDR1 SGHNT and CDR2 YYREEE (reference sequence). The CDR3 runs 13 residues. The germline V and J ends were trimmed by 3 bases and 2 bases, with 8 bases remaining between them. Repertoires were generated with immunoSEQ multiplex PCR, while TCRdb's copy carries only in-frame clones and drops some. Here the sample spans around 520 clones, 80% to 90% being singletons. The material was tumor tissue, obtained before dendritic cell vaccination. The chain has TRBV5-4 and TRBJ1-2; D remains unclear. The clonotype was recovered from a human donor with glioblastoma. CDR3 sequence: CASSSPSNYGYTF. CDR3 coding DNA: TGTGCCAGCAGCTCCCCTTCGAACTATGGCTACACCTTC.